This entry describes one T cell receptor (beta chain). What it binds is unknown. Random hexamers were used to reverse transcribe roughly 0.5 to 1 ug of RNA. Amplification of TCR beta CDR3 was carried out by immunoSEQ multiplex PCR, which covered 54 Vbeta and 13 Jbeta segments. One entry per CDR3 protein results from TCRdb running MiXCR on the immunoSEQ multiplex PCR reads. Of approximately 210,000 distinct CDR3 sequences listed, about 94% are singletons. These data originate in a study of CD8 T cells in Susac syndrome. Study-level background: Sequenced Susac syndrome patients included over five with active disease and under 10 who were in remission.

Study-level findings and limits: The TCR sequencing and HLA analysis in the study involved a relatively small number of individuals, as the study acknowledged.

The sample consisted of CD4+ T cells from PBMCs. The receptor comes from a human donor with Susac syndrome.

The CDR3 region has the DNA TGTGCCTGGAGTGGACTAGCGGGGGAGCTGAATGAGCAGTTCTTC. This sequence encodes CAWSGLAGELNEQFF. The gene calls are TRBV30 and TRBJ2-1, with 12 bases lining up with TRBD2. The CDR3 covers 15 residues. Germline V gives CDR1 GTSNPN, CDR2 SVGIG (reference sequence). After removal of 1 base from V and 7 bases from J, the junction contained 5 bases not matched to a gene.